Listed below are T cell receptor beta chains from one sample, sequenced in a study of identical twins' blood T cells. Each CDR3 protein gets one entry after TCRdb re-called the 5' RACE reads with MiXCR. The table lists hundreds of thousands of distinct CDR3 sequences, 28% of them singletons. The sequencing sample was made of PBMCs. These receptors originate from a woman between 18 and 55 years old in good health. The CDR3 runs from the conserved cysteine through the conserved F or W. D genes are given only for firm matches. Size tells how often a clone was seen (once, few, many) or the class of an expanded clone, and some rows leave it out.

v_gene	d_gene	abundance	j_gene	CDR3nt	CDR3aa
TRBV5-1	NA	once	TRBJ1-1	TGCGCCGGCAGCGGCGCATTAAACACTGAAGCTTTCTTT	CAGSGALNTEAFF
TRBV5-1	NA	few	TRBJ1-2	TGCGCCAGCAGCTTGACAGGGCAGCCCAACTATGGCTACACCTTC	CASSLTGQPNYGYTF
TRBV27	TRBD2	NA	TRBJ2-7	TGTGCCAGCAGTCACGGACTAGAGGTCTCCGAGCAGCACTTC	CASSHGLEVSEQHF
TRBV20-1	NA	few	TRBJ1-5	TGCAGTGCCTCCCGGGGGGATAGCAATCAGCCCCAGCATTTT	CSASRGDSNQPQHF
TRBV10-3	NA	NA	TRBJ2-6	TGTGCCATTAGAGGCCCTGGGGCCAACGTCCTGACTTTC	CAIRGPGANVLTF
TRBV12-3/TRBV12-4	TRBD2	few	TRBJ2-1	TGTGCCAGCAGTTTGGCGGGAGCGGGCTACAATGAGCAGTTCTTC	CASSLAGAGYNEQFF
TRBV5-1	NA	NA	TRBJ2-1	TGCGCCAGCAGCTTGGGACAGTCAAATGAGCAGTTCTTC	CASSLGQSNEQFF
TRBV12-3/TRBV12-4	TRBD1	few	TRBJ1-1	TGTGCCAGCAGGCACACAGGGACAGGGGGCACTGAAGCTTTCTTT	CASRHTGTGGTEAFF
TRBV9	NA	NA	TRBJ1-1	TGTGCCAGCAGCGTAGCTATGAACACTGGAGCTTTCTTC	CASSVAMNTGAFF
TRBV9	NA	NA	TRBJ1-6	TGTGCCAGCAGCGTAGTAAGTGGTTCACCCCTCCACTTT	CASSVVSGSPLHF